This T cell receptor (beta chain) is drawn from a study of cytomegalovirus exposure and HLA in healthy donors. The CDR3 loop spans 14 amino acids. The J segment lost 6 bases and the V segment lost 5 bases, leaving 4 bases of the junction unmatched. Germline CDR1 MNHEY, CDR2 SMNVEV (reference sequence). As regards this clone: The antigen remains unidentified.

Findings of the study overall: Earlier analysis yielded a pattern in which most TCR beta V segments were productive about 90% or about 30% of the time. Some highly shared sequence variants likely arose as a pipeline artifact. The investigators catalogued 180 or so TCR beta chains as cytomegalovirus-associated. Per published reports, the classifier diagnosed cytomegalovirus status with high specificity and sensitivity.

Use of 60 Vbeta and 13 Jbeta primers characterized the PCR. Measured with immunoSEQ multiplex PCR; TCRdb has only the in-frame clones, and not every one. The sample holds over 110,000 clones. The rearrangement uses TRBV27 and TRBJ1-5, with TRBD1 matching 10 bases. The source of this sequence is a male donor in good health and CMV-seronegative. Sequenced sample: PBMCs. The CDR3 here is CASSPGTGVQPQHF. In nucleotides, the CDR3 is TGTGCCAGCAGTCCCGGGACAGGGGTTCAGCCCCAGCATTTT.